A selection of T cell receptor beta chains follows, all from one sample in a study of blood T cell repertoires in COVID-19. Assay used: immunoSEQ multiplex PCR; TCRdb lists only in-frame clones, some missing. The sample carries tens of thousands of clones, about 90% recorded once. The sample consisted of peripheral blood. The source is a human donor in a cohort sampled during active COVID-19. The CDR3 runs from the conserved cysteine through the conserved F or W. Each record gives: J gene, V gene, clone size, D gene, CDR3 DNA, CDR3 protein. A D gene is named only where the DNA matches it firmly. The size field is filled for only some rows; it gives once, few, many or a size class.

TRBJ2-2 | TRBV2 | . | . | TGTGCCAGCAGTGCTTCCACAGAGAACACCGGGGAGCTGTTTTTT | CASSASTENTGELFF
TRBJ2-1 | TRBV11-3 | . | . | TGTGCCAGCAGCTCTCCAGCGGCCAATGAGCAGTTCTTC | CASSSPAANEQFF
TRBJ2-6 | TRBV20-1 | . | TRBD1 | TGCAGTGCTACACGGACAGGCGTCCTGACTTTC | CSATRTGVLTF
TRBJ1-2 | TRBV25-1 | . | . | TGTGCCAGCAGTGCCGGAGAGCCCATCTATGGCTACACCTTC | CASSAGEPIYGYTF
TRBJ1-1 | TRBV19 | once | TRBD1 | TGTGCCAGTAGTTTCAGACAGGGCGGGATGAACACTGAAGCTTTCTTT | CASSFRQGGMNTEAFF
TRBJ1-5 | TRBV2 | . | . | TGTGCCAGCAGTGACAGGGCCCGCAATCAGCCCCAGCATTTT | CASSDRARNQPQHF
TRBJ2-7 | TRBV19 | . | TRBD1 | TGTGCCACTCCCTCAGGGGGCGAGCAGTACTTC | CATPSGGEQYF
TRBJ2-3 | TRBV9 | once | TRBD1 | TGTGCCAGCACAAGGGGACAGGCAGGAGGCACAGATACGCAGTATTTT | CASTRGQAGGTDTQYF
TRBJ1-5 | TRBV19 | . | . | TGTGCCAGTAGTAGAACCCGGGAAAGTACCGATCAGCCCCAGCATTTT | CASSRTRESTDQPQHF
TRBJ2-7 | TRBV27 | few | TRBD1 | TGTGCCAGCAGCCGAGGGACAGCCTACGAGCAGTACTTC | CASSRGTAYEQYF
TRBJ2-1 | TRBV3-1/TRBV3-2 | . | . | TGTGCCAGCAGGTCGACTCAGGGCAATGAGCAGTTCTTC | CASRSTQGNEQFF
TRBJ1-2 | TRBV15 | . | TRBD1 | TGTGCCACCAGCAGAGAGTTACAGGGGGCGATGGATAACTATGGCTACACCTTC | CATSRELQGAMDNYGYTF
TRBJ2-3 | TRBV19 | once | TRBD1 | TGTGCCAGTAGCTTACAGGGGGCCGCAGATACGCAGTATTTT | CASSLQGAADTQYF
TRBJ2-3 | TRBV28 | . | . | TGTGCCAGCAGTTTATGGGCGGGCACAGATACGCAGTATTTT | CASSLWAGTDTQYF